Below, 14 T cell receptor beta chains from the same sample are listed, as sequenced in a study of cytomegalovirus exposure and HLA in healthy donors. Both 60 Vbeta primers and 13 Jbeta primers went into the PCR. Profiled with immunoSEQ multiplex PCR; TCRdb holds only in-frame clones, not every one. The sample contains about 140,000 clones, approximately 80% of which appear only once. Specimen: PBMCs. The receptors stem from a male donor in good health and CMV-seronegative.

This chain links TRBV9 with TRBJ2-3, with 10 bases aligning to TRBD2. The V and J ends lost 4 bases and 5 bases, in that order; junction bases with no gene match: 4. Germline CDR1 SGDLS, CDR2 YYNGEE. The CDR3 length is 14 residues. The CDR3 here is CASSQRGGEDTQYF. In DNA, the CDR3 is TGTGCCAGCAGCCAGCGGGGGGGCGAAGATACGCAGTATTTT.

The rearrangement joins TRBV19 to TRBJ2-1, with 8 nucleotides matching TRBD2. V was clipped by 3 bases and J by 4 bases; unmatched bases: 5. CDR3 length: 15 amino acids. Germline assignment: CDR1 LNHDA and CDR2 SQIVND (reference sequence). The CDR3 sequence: CASSIVTSAYNEQFF. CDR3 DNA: TGTGCCAGTAGTATCGTGACTAGCGCGTACAATGAGCAGTTCTTC.

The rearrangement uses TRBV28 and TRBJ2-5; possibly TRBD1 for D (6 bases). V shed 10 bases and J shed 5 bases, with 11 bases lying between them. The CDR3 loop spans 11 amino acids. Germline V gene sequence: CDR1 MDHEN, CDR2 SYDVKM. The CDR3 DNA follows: TGTGCCATCAGGGGAGCGGAGACCCAGTACTTC. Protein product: CAIRGAETQYF.

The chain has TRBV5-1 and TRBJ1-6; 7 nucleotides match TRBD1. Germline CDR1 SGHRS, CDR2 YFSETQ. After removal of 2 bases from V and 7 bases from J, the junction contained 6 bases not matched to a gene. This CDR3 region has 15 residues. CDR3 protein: CASSFRDSGNSPLHF. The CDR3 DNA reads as TGCGCCAGCAGCTTCCGGGACAGCGGAAATTCACCCCTCCACTTT.

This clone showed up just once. CDR3 sequence (DNA): TGTGCCAGCAGTCCGCGGGACCTCCTATCTAGCAATCAGCCCCAGCATTTT. It translates to CASSPRDLLSSNQPQHF. The chain uses TRBV28 and TRBJ1-5, with D tentatively TRBD1 (5 bases). This CDR3 is 17 amino acids long. The germline V gene encodes CDR1 MDHEN and CDR2 SYDVKM. V gave up 5 bases and J gave up 0 bases, with 17 bases separating them.

CDR3 DNA sequence: TGCGCCAGCAGCTTGTCAAACACTGAAGCTTTCTTT. Its translation: CASSLSNTEAFF. This rearrangement joins TRBV5-1 to TRBJ1-1; D remains ambiguous. The CDR3 extends over 12 amino acids. Germline V gene sequence: CDR1 SGHRS, CDR2 YFSETQ. V lost 1 base, J lost 2 bases, and 3 bases lay in between.

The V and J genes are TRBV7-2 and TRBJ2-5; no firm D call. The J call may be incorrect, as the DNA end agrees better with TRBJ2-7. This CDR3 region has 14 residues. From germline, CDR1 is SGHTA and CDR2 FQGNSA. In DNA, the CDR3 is TGTGCCAGCAGCTTAGCTGTCGAAACCTACGAGCAGTACTTC. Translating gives CASSLAVETYEQYF.

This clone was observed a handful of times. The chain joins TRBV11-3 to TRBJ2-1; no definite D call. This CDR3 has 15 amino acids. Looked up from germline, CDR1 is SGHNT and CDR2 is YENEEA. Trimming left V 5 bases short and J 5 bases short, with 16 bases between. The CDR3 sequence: CASSASTQLNNEQFF. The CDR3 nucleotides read TGTGCCAGCAGCGCGTCCACGCAATTAAACAATGAGCAGTTCTTC.

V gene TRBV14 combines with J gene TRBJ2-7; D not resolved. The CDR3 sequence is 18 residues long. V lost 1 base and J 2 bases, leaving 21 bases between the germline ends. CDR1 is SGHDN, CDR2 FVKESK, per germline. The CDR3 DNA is TGTGCCAGCAGCCAAGTTGGTCAGCGCTACCCTAGAACCTACGAGCAGTACTTC. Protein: CASSQVGQRYPRTYEQYF.

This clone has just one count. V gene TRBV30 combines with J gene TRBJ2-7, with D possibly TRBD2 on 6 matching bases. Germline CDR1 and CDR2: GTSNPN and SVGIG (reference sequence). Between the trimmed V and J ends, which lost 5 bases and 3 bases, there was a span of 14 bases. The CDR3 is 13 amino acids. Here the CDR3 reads CAWGATRGYEQYF. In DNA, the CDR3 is TGTGCCTGGGGGGCGACTAGGGGCTACGAGCAGTACTTC.

The CDR3 DNA sequence: TGTGCCAGCAGCGCCCGGACAGGGGACTCACCCCTCCACTTT. Protein product: CASSARTGDSPLHF. The chain uses TRBV13 and TRBJ1-6, with 9 bases lining up with TRBD1. CDR1 is PRHDT and CDR2 is FYEKMQ in the germline V gene (reference sequence). The CDR3 has 14 residues. The V segment lost 5 bases and the J segment 10 bases; nucleotides outside the gene matches: 6.

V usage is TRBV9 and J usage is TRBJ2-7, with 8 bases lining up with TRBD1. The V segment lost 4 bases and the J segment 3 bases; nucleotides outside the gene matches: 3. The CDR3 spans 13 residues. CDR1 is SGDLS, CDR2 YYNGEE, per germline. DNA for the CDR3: TGTGCCAGCAGCCCTACAGGGGGCTACGAGCAGTACTTC. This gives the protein CASSPTGGYEQYF.

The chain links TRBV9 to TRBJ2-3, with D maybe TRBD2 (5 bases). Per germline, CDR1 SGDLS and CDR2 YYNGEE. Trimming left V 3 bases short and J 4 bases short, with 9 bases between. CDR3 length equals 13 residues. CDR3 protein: CASSGGVADTQYF. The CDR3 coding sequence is TGTGCCAGCAGCGGGGGAGTAGCAGATACGCAGTATTTT.

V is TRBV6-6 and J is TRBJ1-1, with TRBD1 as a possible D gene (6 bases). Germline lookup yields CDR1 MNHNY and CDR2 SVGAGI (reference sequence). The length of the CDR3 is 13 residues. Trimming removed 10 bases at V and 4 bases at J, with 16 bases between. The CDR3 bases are TGTGCCATTCGCGGGGGGGGGCTCACTGAAGCTTTCTTT. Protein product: CAIRGGGLTEAFF.